This T cell receptor (beta chain) appears in the sequencing data of a study of cytomegalovirus exposure and HLA in healthy donors. Whole-study findings and limits: First-cohort TCR clusters tended to co-occur in the roughly 120 validation repertoires, a later analysis found.

On this clone itself: Its antigen is still unknown.

Produced via immunoSEQ multiplex PCR; TCRdb's table is partial and in-frame only. The sample shows 65,000 to 75,000 clones, around 94% of them seen only once. Sequenced sample: PBMCs. The clonotype was recovered from a woman under 30 in good health and CMV-seropositive.

The chain's CDR3 is CASSPGTGLENTQYF. As DNA, the CDR3 is TGTGCCAGCAGTCCCGGGACTGGGCTAGAGAATACGCAGTATTTT. The J gene is TRBJ2-3, the V gene TRBV6-5; D perhaps matches TRBD2 (6 bases). CDR3 size: 15 residues. Trimming removed 5 bases at V and 7 bases at J, with 19 bases between. Per germline, CDR1 MNHEY and CDR2 SVGAGI.